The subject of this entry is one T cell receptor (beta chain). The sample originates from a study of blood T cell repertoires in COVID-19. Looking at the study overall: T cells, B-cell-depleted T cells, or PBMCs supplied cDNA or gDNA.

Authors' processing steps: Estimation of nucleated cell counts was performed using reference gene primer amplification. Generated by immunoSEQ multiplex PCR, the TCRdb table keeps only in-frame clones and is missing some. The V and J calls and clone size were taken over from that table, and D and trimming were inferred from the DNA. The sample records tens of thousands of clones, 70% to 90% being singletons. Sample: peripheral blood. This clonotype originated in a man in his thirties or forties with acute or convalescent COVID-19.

Written as DNA, the CDR3 is TGTGCCAGCAGTCCAGGGCCCCAATTGTATGGCTACACCTTC. Translating gives CASSPGPQLYGYTF. The chain recombines TRBV27 with TRBJ1-2, with D perhaps matching TRBD1 (5 bases). CDR3 length: 14 amino acids. Germline V gene data show CDR1 as MNHEY and CDR2 as SMNVEV (reference sequence). V lost 5 bases and J 5 bases, leaving 15 bases between the germline ends.